A selection of T cell receptor beta chains follows, all from one sample in a study of blood T cell repertoires in COVID-19. Assay used: immunoSEQ multiplex PCR; TCRdb lists only in-frame clones, some missing. The table has 90,000 to 150,000 clones, over 75% seen once. Sequenced material: peripheral blood. These receptor sequences come from a man aged 65 to 79 with active or convalescent COVID-19. CDR3s include the opening cysteine and the closing phenylalanine or tryptophan. The order of the fields is J gene, V gene, CDR3 protein.

>TRBJ1-5|TRBV28
CASRPLRAGSSNQPQHF
>TRBJ1-3|TRBV6-5
CASTNIISGNTIYF
>TRBJ1-2|TRBV4-2
CASSQDRDSPSTSNYGYTF
>TRBJ1-1|TRBV10-3
CAIMPTADTLNTEAFF
>TRBJ1-4|TRBV4-1
CASSPASGDPEKLFF
>TRBJ2-7|TRBV10-3
CAISESEVAGWAYEQYF
>TRBJ2-1|TRBV3-1/TRBV3-2
CASSQDPRTSGSGRQFF
>TRBJ2-1|TRBV19
CASSIRGNEQFF
>TRBJ2-7|TRBV11-3
CASSSGSSYEQYF
>TRBJ1-3|TRBV5-1
CASSLWAGVGNTIYF
>TRBJ2-7|TRBV28
CASSLLTGEQYF
>TRBJ2-7|TRBV19
CASSVTSGSTSYEQYF
>TRBJ2-2|TRBV11-2
CASSPQRLAANTGELFF
>TRBJ2-5|TRBV24-1
CATSEGGSYQETQYF
>TRBJ2-7|TRBV29-1
CSVAGGTGSYEQYF